Listed below are T cell receptor beta chains from one sample, sequenced in a study of cytomegalovirus exposure and HLA in healthy donors. Assay used: immunoSEQ multiplex PCR; TCRdb lists only in-frame clones, some missing. The data show fewer than 130,000 clones, about 73% seen once. Sequencing was carried out using PBMCs. The receptors stem from a woman aged 25-40 years in good health and CMV-seronegative. CDR3s include the opening cysteine and the closing phenylalanine or tryptophan. Fields, in order: clone size, V gene, CDR3 protein. Part of the rows lack a size; the others show once, few, many or a class for expanded clones.

>-|TRBV5-8
CASSSGLAGILTSTDTQYF
>few|TRBV10-3
CAISPGPVRDTEAFF
>few|TRBV6-1
CASSEYRGISNQPQHF
>-|TRBV2
CASSVASVSTDTQYF
>-|TRBV7-2
CASSPAVQGYEQYF
>-|TRBV7-8
CASSLVTLRDRSYRGYTF
>-|TRBV11-2
CASSLDLGRGYEQYF
>-|TRBV28
CASSPRYEQYF
>-|TRBV29-1
CSVGGLIPSGEQYF
>few|TRBV7-2
CASSRVGLAGTYNEQFF
>-|TRBV28
CASRAGGLNTGELFF
>-|TRBV15
CATSRAQGPGNTIYF
>-|TRBV5-1
CASSLGGQDTEAFF
>-|TRBV6-5
CASREQGLGNEQFF
>-|TRBV27
CASSIVAGDFYEQYF
>-|TRBV28
CASSRDTYPPEQYF
>-|TRBV2
CASRRQGRYTEAFF